These 24 T cell receptor beta chains were all obtained from the same sample, sequenced in a study of long-term antiretroviral therapy in people with HIV. The assay used was immunoSEQ (version v3.0), run at survey level. Sequencing used immunoSEQ multiplex PCR; TCRdb keeps in-frame clones, though not all of them. The sample lists about 29,000 clones; 85% to 90% were seen once. The specimen was unsorted PBMCs, collected 3.2 years before starting antiretroviral therapy. The origin of the receptors is a man between 50 and 59 years old with HIV.

The J gene is TRBJ1-2, the V gene TRBV9, with 7 bases identical to TRBD1. This CDR3 has 14 residues. CDR1 SGDLS and CDR2 YYNGEE come from the germline V gene. The trim removed 3 bases at V and 4 bases at J, leaving 6 bases unmatched. The CDR3 loop is CASSALTGVYGYTF. CDR3 nucleotides: TGTGCCAGCAGCGCGCTAACAGGGGTCTATGGCTACACCTTC.

The V call is TRBV5-1, the J call TRBJ2-5; a possible D gene is TRBD2 (6 bases). Germline lookup yields CDR1 SGHRS and CDR2 YFSETQ. V was shortened by 0 bases and J by 5 bases, with 20 bases between the two germline ends. This CDR3 is 17 amino acids long. The CDR3 sequence: CASSLAPLAGLTETQYF. CDR3 coding DNA: TGCGCCAGCAGCTTGGCTCCCCTGGCGGGATTGACGGAGACCCAGTACTTC.

V is TRBV7-2 and J is TRBJ1-4; no firm D call. Germline V gene sequence: CDR1 SGHTA, CDR2 FQGNSA. V dropped 5 bases and J dropped 8 bases, with 9 bases sitting between them. The CDR3 loop spans 12 amino acids. DNA for the CDR3: TGTGCCAGCAGCCCGGGAGAAGAAAAACTGTTTTTT. Translation gives CASSPGEEKLFF.

The chain recombines TRBV20-1 with TRBJ1-1; 7 nucleotides match TRBD1. CDR1 and CDR2 from the germline V gene are DFQATT and SNEGSKA (reference sequence). This CDR3 spans 11 amino acids. The CDR3 loop reads CSDRENTEAFF. CDR3 sequence (DNA): TGCAGCGACAGGGAGAACACTGAAGCTTTCTTT.

CDR3 in DNA: TGTGCCATCAGTGAAGGCTCCAACTCCTACAATGAGCAGTTCTTC. Translated: CAISEGSNSYNEQFF. The chain recombines TRBV10-3 with TRBJ2-1; D is ambiguous. V lost 3 bases to trimming and J lost 0 bases, with 9 bases between them. The germline CDR1 and CDR2 sequences are ENHRY and SYGVKD. This CDR3 is 15 amino acids long.

A single count supports this clone. The rearrangement links TRBV5-1 to TRBJ2-2; 7 bases fit TRBD1. The CDR3 covers 16 residues. After removal of 2 bases from V and 5 bases from J, the junction contained 9 bases not matched to a gene. Germline assignment: CDR1 SGHRS and CDR2 YFSETQ. The CDR3, as DNA: TGCGCCAGCAGCTTAGGGACAGAGATACAGACCGGGGAGCTGTTTTTT. Translating it yields CASSLGTEIQTGELFF.

This clone was counted once. The V call is TRBV2, the J call TRBJ1-6, with no clear D. The CDR3 has 14 residues. V lost 8 bases and J 7 bases, leaving 15 bases between the germline ends. The germline CDR1 and CDR2 sequences are SNHLY and FYNNEI. The CDR3 region has the DNA TGTGCCAGCTCCTCCTCCGGGAGAAATTCACCCCTCCACTTT. Its protein product is CASSSSGRNSPLHF.

The chain recombines TRBV9 with TRBJ2-3, with a weak D call TRBD1 (5 bases). CDR3 length equals 14 residues. CDR1 is SGDLS and CDR2 is YYNGEE in the germline V gene. Between the trimmed V and J ends, which lost 4 bases and 2 bases, there was a span of 11 bases. DNA for the CDR3: TGTGCCAGCAGCTCAAGACAGCTCACAGATACGCAGTATTTT. Translating gives CASSSRQLTDTQYF.

The chain uses TRBV11-1 and TRBJ1-1; D is unresolved. Trimming removed 1 base at V and 4 bases at J, with 13 bases between. Germline values: CDR1 SGHAT, CDR2 FQDESV (reference sequence). CDR3 size: 15 residues. The CDR3 protein is CASSLVPGEGTEAFF. Here the CDR3 DNA reads TGTGCCAGCAGCTTAGTACCCGGGGAGGGCACTGAAGCTTTCTTT.

This chain links TRBV6-5 with TRBJ2-5, with D possibly called TRBD1 or TRBD2 (7 bases each). V shed 8 bases and J shed 1 base, with 14 bases lying between them. This CDR3 comprises 14 residues. The germline V gene encodes CDR1 MNHEY and CDR2 SVGAGI. In DNA form, the CDR3 reads TGTGCCAGCGGGGAGGGACAGATCCAAGAGACCCAGTACTTC. Its protein is CASGEGQIQETQYF.

The chain is built from TRBV5-1 and TRBJ2-5; 13 nucleotides align to TRBD2. The J call may be in error: the DNA end matches TRBJ2-7 better. Germline CDR1 and CDR2: SGHRS and YFSETQ. The CDR3 loop spans 16 amino acids. CDR3 loop: CASSPGGLAGTYEQYF. CDR3 sequence (DNA): TGCGCCAGCAGCCCCGGGGGACTAGCGGGGACCTACGAGCAGTACTTC.

V usage is TRBV28 and J usage is TRBJ2-2; D is perhaps TRBD1 or TRBD2 (6 bases each). The CDR3 totals 14 residues. Deletions cut 4 bases from V and 5 bases from J, with 11 bases between. The V gene's germline CDR1 is MDHEN and CDR2 SYDVKM. CDR3 sequence: CASSWRGATGELFF. DNA of the CDR3: TGTGCCAGCAGTTGGAGGGGGGCGACCGGGGAGCTGTTTTTT.

The rearrangement joins TRBV6-6 to TRBJ2-5; D might be TRBD2 (6 bases). The CDR3 has 15 residues. Germline V gives CDR1 MNHNY, CDR2 SVGAGI (reference sequence). The V and J ends lost 7 bases and 5 bases respectively, with 20 bases between them. CDR3 bases: TGTGCCAGCACCCTCGAGGGGACTCTGCTGGAGACCCAGTACTTC. It translates to CASTLEGTLLETQYF.

The chain recombines TRBV5-1 with TRBJ2-7; a weak D match, TRBD2 (6 bases). The germline V gene has CDR1 SGHRS and CDR2 YFSETQ. Trimming stripped 0 bases from V and 3 bases from J, with 16 bases between. CDR3 length: 16 amino acids. The CDR3 DNA follows: TGCGCCAGCAGCTTGGGGCGGGGCAGCTCCTTCTACGAGCAGTACTTC. It encodes CASSLGRGSSFYEQYF.

The chain is built from TRBV6-5 and TRBJ2-2; possibly TRBD2 for D (6 bases). The germline V gene has CDR1 MNHEY and CDR2 SVGAGI. V gave up 6 bases and J gave up 6 bases, with 17 bases separating them. The CDR3 has 15 amino acids. DNA for the CDR3: TGTGCCAGCAGCCCATTCCGGCGGGGCCCCGGGGAGCTGTTTTTT. It encodes CASSPFRRGPGELFF.

The chain employs TRBV2 and TRBJ2-3; possible D gene TRBD1, 6 bases. Germline values: CDR1 SNHLY, CDR2 FYNNEI. Trimming took 1 base from V and 7 from J, leaving 12 bases between them. This CDR3 contains 14 residues. The CDR3: CASSEGTAANTQYF. CDR3 DNA: TGTGCCAGCAGTGAAGGGACAGCCGCAAATACGCAGTATTTT.

The J gene is TRBJ2-7, the V gene TRBV4-1; the D gene is possibly TRBD2 (5 bases). The CDR3 is 15 residues long. The germline gives CDR1 MGHRA, CDR2 YSYEKL. Trimming pared 3 bases from V and 5 bases from J, leaving 17 bases between. The CDR3 spells CASSQQATYGDEQYF. The CDR3 nucleotides are TGCGCCAGCAGCCAGCAAGCGACCTACGGGGACGAGCAGTACTTC.

The rearrangement uses TRBV27 and TRBJ1-2; possibly TRBD1 for D (5 bases). The V gene's germline CDR1 is MNHEY and CDR2 SMNVEV (reference sequence). This CDR3 region has 16 residues. Trimming shortened V by 3 bases and J by 7 bases, and 21 bases separated the two germline ends. The CDR3 reads CASSFAGAIASIGYTF. In DNA form, the CDR3 reads TGTGCCAGCAGTTTTGCCGGGGCCATTGCGAGCATTGGCTACACCTTC.

A single count supports this clone. The genes are TRBV5-4 and TRBJ1-6; D is possibly TRBD1 (5 bases). The CDR3 spans 16 residues. Trimming removed 4 bases from V and 9 bases from J, with 20 bases in between. Germline V CDR1 and CDR2: SGHNT, YYREEE (reference sequence). The CDR3 coding sequence is TGTGCCAGCAGCACCCCCCCTGGGGGTTTTGGTTCACCCCTCCACTTT. This sequence encodes CASSTPPGGFGSPLHF.

The chain is built from TRBV7-2 and TRBJ2-5, with 10 bases matching TRBD2. The CDR3 contains 14 residues. The trim removed 3 bases at V and 7 bases at J, leaving 5 bases unmatched. CDR1 is SGHTA and CDR2 is FQGNSA in the germline V gene. CDR3 DNA sequence: TGTGCCAGCAGCTTTAGCGGGGGGCAGGGGACCCAGTACTTC. It encodes CASSFSGGQGTQYF. The variable domain in full, with the rest retrieved from reference TRBV7-2 and TRBJ2-5, is GAGVSQSPSNKVTEKGKDVELRCDPISGHTALYWYRQSLGQGLEFLIYFQGNSAPDKSGLPSDRFSAERTGGSVSTLTIQRTQQEDSAVYLCASSFSGGQGTQYFGPGTRLLVL.

The V gene is TRBV5-1, the J gene TRBJ2-5; 8 bases are a match to TRBD2. J gave up 1 base and V 5 bases, and 7 bases lay outside the gene matches. The CDR3 spans 15 residues. The germline CDR1 and CDR2 sequences are SGHRS and YFSETQ. The CDR3 DNA reads TGCGCCAGCAGTGACTCAGCGGGGGCCCAAGAGACCCAGTACTTC. Its translation is CASSDSAGAQETQYF.

This clone was counted once. CDR3 protein: CASSWVTTGTYNEQFF. The CDR3 nucleotides are TGTGCCAGCAGCTGGGTGACGACAGGGACCTACAATGAGCAGTTCTTC. The rearrangement joins TRBV7-2 to TRBJ2-1, with TRBD1 identical over 7 bases. With 4 bases clipped from V and 2 bases from J, the junction kept 8 bases outside the gene matches. This CDR3 has 16 amino acids. From germline, CDR1 is SGHTA and CDR2 FQGNSA.

This chain links TRBV6-6 with TRBJ1-3; weak D call: TRBD1 (5 bases). V shed 10 bases and J shed 0 bases, with 13 bases lying between them. Germline V gene sequence: CDR1 MNHNY, CDR2 SVGAGI (reference sequence). The CDR3 is 14 amino acids. CDR3 nucleotides: TGTGCCACCCTGGGAGGGGTCTCTGGAAACACCATATATTTT. Its translation is CATLGGVSGNTIYF.

This clone was counted once. The rearrangement joins TRBV13 to TRBJ2-7, with D possibly matching TRBD2 (5 bases). The CDR3 spans 11 residues. Germline CDR1 PRHDT, CDR2 FYEKMQ (reference sequence). Trimming took 1 base from V and 12 from J, leaving 10 bases between them. The CDR3 nucleotides are TGTGCCAGCAGCTTAGTCGGGGAAACGTACTTC. Its protein product is CASSLVGETYF.